This is a list of T cell receptor beta chains from one sample in a study of blood T cells in healthy people across ages. Via MiXCR, TCRdb re-called the 5' RACE reads, giving one row per CDR3 protein. The sample shows some 920,000 distinct CDR3 sequences, around 54% of them seen only once. Material for sequencing was blood. The receptors shown here come from a woman aged 55-75 years in good health. The CDR3 runs from the conserved cysteine through the conserved F or W. Fields, in order: J gene, V gene, CDR3 length, D gene, clone size, CDR3 protein, CDR3 DNA. A D gene is named only where the DNA matches it firmly. Clone size is shown for a subset of rows, as once, few, many or a class of expanded clone.

j_call: TRBJ2-2; v_call: TRBV7-9; cdr3_length: 14; d_call: .; clone_size: .; cdr3_aa: CASSFSEGAGELFF; cdr3_nt: TGTGCCAGCAGCTTTTCAGAGGGCGCCGGGGAGCTGTTTTTT
j_call: TRBJ2-1; v_call: TRBV7-2; cdr3_length: 15; d_call: TRBD2; clone_size: few; cdr3_aa: CASSHQAGGYNEQFF; cdr3_nt: TGTGCCAGCAGCCACCAAGCGGGAGGGTACAATGAGCAGTTCTTC
j_call: TRBJ1-2; v_call: TRBV4-1; cdr3_length: 13; d_call: .; clone_size: .; cdr3_aa: CASTGTPNYGYTF; cdr3_nt: TGCGCCAGCACCGGGACACCTAACTATGGCTACACCTTC
j_call: TRBJ1-2; v_call: TRBV13; cdr3_length: 16; d_call: TRBD1; clone_size: .; cdr3_aa: CASSFEWAGGDYGYTF; cdr3_nt: TGTGCCAGCAGCTTCGAGTGGGCAGGGGGCGACTATGGCTACACCTTC
j_call: TRBJ1-6; v_call: TRBV6-6; cdr3_length: 14; d_call: .; clone_size: .; cdr3_aa: CASSPRINNSPLHF; cdr3_nt: TGTGCCAGCAGTCCCCGAATCAATAATTCACCCCTCCACTTT
j_call: TRBJ2-3; v_call: TRBV5-1; cdr3_length: 15; d_call: TRBD1; clone_size: few; cdr3_aa: CASSRTGLSTDTQYF; cdr3_nt: TGCGCCAGCAGCAGGACAGGGCTGAGCACAGATACGCAGTATTTT
j_call: TRBJ2-5; v_call: TRBV28; cdr3_length: 17; d_call: .; clone_size: .; cdr3_aa: CASSSPAAGSSQETQYF; cdr3_nt: TGTGCCAGCAGTTCCCCTGCCGCGGGGAGTTCACAAGAGACCCAGTACTTC
j_call: TRBJ2-2; v_call: TRBV29-1; cdr3_length: 11; d_call: .; clone_size: .; cdr3_aa: CSVGDHGGLFF; cdr3_nt: TGCAGCGTTGGGGACCACGGGGGGCTGTTTTTT
j_call: TRBJ2-7; v_call: TRBV20-1; cdr3_length: 15; d_call: TRBD2; clone_size: few; cdr3_aa: CSARDLASGSYEQYF; cdr3_nt: TGCAGTGCTAGAGATTTGGCTAGCGGGAGTTACGAGCAGTACTTC
j_call: TRBJ1-2; v_call: TRBV12-3/TRBV12-4; cdr3_length: 12; d_call: .; clone_size: few; cdr3_aa: CASSFAGDGYTF; cdr3_nt: TGTGCCAGCAGCTTTGCGGGGGATGGCTACACCTTC
j_call: TRBJ2-5; v_call: TRBV5-4; cdr3_length: 17; d_call: .; clone_size: .; cdr3_aa: CASSLDPAWGGGETQYF; cdr3_nt: TGTGCCAGCAGCTTGGATCCCGCCTGGGGAGGTGGAGAGACCCAGTACTTC
j_call: TRBJ2-5; v_call: TRBV12-3/TRBV12-4; cdr3_length: 14; d_call: .; clone_size: .; cdr3_aa: CATSERGAGETQYF; cdr3_nt: TGTGCCACCTCGGAAAGGGGGGCAGGGGAGACCCAGTACTTC
j_call: TRBJ2-5; v_call: TRBV20-1; cdr3_length: 14; d_call: TRBD2; clone_size: .; cdr3_aa: CSARDGGVRETQYF; cdr3_nt: TGCAGTGCTAGAGATGGGGGGGTCCGGGAGACCCAGTACTTC
j_call: TRBJ2-4; v_call: TRBV28; cdr3_length: 12; d_call: TRBD2; clone_size: few; cdr3_aa: CASTGGKNIQYF; cdr3_nt: TGTGCCAGTACGGGGGGCAAAAACATTCAGTACTTC
j_call: TRBJ2-7; v_call: TRBV28; cdr3_length: 19; d_call: TRBD2; clone_size: .; cdr3_aa: CASRYQGGLAGVTSYEQYF; cdr3_nt: TGTGCCAGCAGATACCAGGGGGGGCTAGCGGGAGTAACTTCCTACGAGCAGTACTTC
j_call: TRBJ2-7; v_call: TRBV28; cdr3_length: 13; d_call: .; clone_size: .; cdr3_aa: CASTTWTATEQYF; cdr3_nt: TGTGCCAGCACCACCTGGACAGCCACTGAGCAGTACTTC
j_call: TRBJ2-7; v_call: TRBV29-1; cdr3_length: 15; d_call: TRBD1; clone_size: .; cdr3_aa: CSVGGQGLVSYEQYF; cdr3_nt: TGCAGCGTGGGGGGACAGGGTCTCGTCTCCTACGAGCAGTACTTC
j_call: TRBJ2-3; v_call: TRBV9; cdr3_length: 16; d_call: TRBD2; clone_size: .; cdr3_aa: CASSLRERENADTQYF; cdr3_nt: TGTGCCAGCAGCCTTCGAGAGCGGGAGAACGCAGATACGCAGTATTTT
j_call: TRBJ2-7; v_call: TRBV4-3; cdr3_length: 16; d_call: TRBD2; clone_size: many; cdr3_aa: CASSQRTSGSSYEQYF; cdr3_nt: TGCGCCAGCAGCCAAAGGACTAGCGGAAGCTCCTACGAGCAGTACTTC
j_call: TRBJ1-2; v_call: TRBV15; cdr3_length: 13; d_call: TRBD1; clone_size: .; cdr3_aa: CATGQGANCGYTF; cdr3_nt: TGTGCCACCGGACAGGGGGCTAACTGTGGCTACACCTTC
j_call: TRBJ1-1; v_call: TRBV12-3/TRBV12-4; cdr3_length: 11; d_call: .; clone_size: .; cdr3_aa: CASSLAGEAFF; cdr3_nt: TGTGCCAGCAGTTTAGCAGGGGAAGCTTTCTTT
j_call: TRBJ2-7; v_call: TRBV27; cdr3_length: 15; d_call: TRBD2; clone_size: few; cdr3_aa: CASSDLLAGYYEQYF; cdr3_nt: TGTGCCAGCAGTGACCTACTAGCGGGGTACTACGAGCAGTACTTC
j_call: TRBJ2-4; v_call: TRBV20-1; cdr3_length: 15; d_call: .; clone_size: .; cdr3_aa: CSARDGGFGKNIQYF; cdr3_nt: TGCAGTGCTAGAGATGGGGGGTTCGGCAAAAACATTCAGTACTTC
j_call: TRBJ2-6; v_call: TRBV14; cdr3_length: 12; d_call: .; clone_size: once; cdr3_aa: CASSQDSPLLTF; cdr3_nt: TGTGCCAGCAGCCAAGATAGCCCCCTCCTGACTTTC
j_call: TRBJ2-1; v_call: TRBV20-1; cdr3_length: 12; d_call: .; clone_size: .; cdr3_aa: CSAAGGPNEQFF; cdr3_nt: TGCAGTGCGGCCGGAGGTCCCAATGAGCAGTTCTTC
j_call: TRBJ2-6; v_call: TRBV12-3/TRBV12-4; cdr3_length: 18; d_call: TRBD1; clone_size: many; cdr3_aa: CASSSGTGGYSGANVLTF; cdr3_nt: TGTGCCAGCAGTTCGGGGACAGGGGGCTACTCTGGGGCCAACGTCCTGACTTTC
j_call: TRBJ2-1; v_call: TRBV2; cdr3_length: 15; d_call: .; clone_size: .; cdr3_aa: CASNPTQVSYNEQFF; cdr3_nt: TGTGCCAGCAACCCGACACAAGTCTCCTACAATGAGCAGTTCTTC
j_call: TRBJ2-7; v_call: TRBV4-1; cdr3_length: 16; d_call: TRBD1; clone_size: .; cdr3_aa: CASSQGPGQGRYEQYF; cdr3_nt: TGCGCCAGCAGCCAAGGACCTGGACAGGGAAGATACGAGCAGTACTTC
j_call: TRBJ2-5; v_call: TRBV12-3/TRBV12-4; cdr3_length: 14; d_call: TRBD2; clone_size: .; cdr3_aa: CASSFGSPGGTQYF; cdr3_nt: TGTGCCAGCAGTTTTGGTAGCCCGGGAGGGACCCAGTACTTC
j_call: TRBJ2-7; v_call: TRBV6-6; cdr3_length: 12; d_call: .; clone_size: .; cdr3_aa: CASALRVYEQYF; cdr3_nt: TGTGCCAGTGCGTTAAGGGTGTACGAGCAGTACTTC
j_call: TRBJ1-2; v_call: TRBV12-3/TRBV12-4; cdr3_length: 18; d_call: .; clone_size: .; cdr3_aa: CASSLVQLTGTPNYGYTF; cdr3_nt: TGTGCCAGCAGTTTAGTCCAACTCACCGGGACACCCAACTATGGCTACACCTTC
j_call: TRBJ2-1; v_call: TRBV6-5; cdr3_length: 15; d_call: .; clone_size: .; cdr3_aa: CASSLGSGSYDEQFF; cdr3_nt: TGTGCCAGCAGTTTAGGGAGCGGGTCCTACGATGAGCAGTTCTTC
j_call: TRBJ2-1; v_call: TRBV5-1; cdr3_length: 13; d_call: .; clone_size: few; cdr3_aa: CASSAGLTNEQFF; cdr3_nt: TGCGCCAGCAGCGCCGGACTTACCAATGAGCAGTTCTTC
j_call: TRBJ2-7; v_call: TRBV5-6; cdr3_length: 16; d_call: TRBD1; clone_size: .; cdr3_aa: CASSLDLYRGFYEQYF; cdr3_nt: TGTGCCAGCAGCTTGGATTTGTACAGGGGCTTCTACGAGCAGTACTTC
j_call: TRBJ2-3; v_call: TRBV5-1; cdr3_length: 16; d_call: TRBD1; clone_size: few; cdr3_aa: CASSLEGQSSTDTQYF; cdr3_nt: TGCGCCAGCAGCTTGGAGGGACAGTCTAGCACAGATACGCAGTATTTT
j_call: TRBJ1-1; v_call: TRBV7-9; cdr3_length: 14; d_call: .; clone_size: .; cdr3_aa: CASSPPRGTAEAFF; cdr3_nt: TGTGCCAGCAGCCCTCCCCGAGGGACGGCCGAAGCTTTCTTT
j_call: TRBJ1-2; v_call: TRBV12-3/TRBV12-4; cdr3_length: 12; d_call: .; clone_size: .; cdr3_aa: CAGSNVNYGYTF; cdr3_nt: TGTGCCGGCAGCAACGTGAACTATGGCTACACCTTC
j_call: TRBJ2-2; v_call: TRBV7-2; cdr3_length: 18; d_call: TRBD1; clone_size: once; cdr3_aa: CASSLDLWGTANTGELFF; cdr3_nt: TGTGCCAGCAGCTTAGATCTTTGGGGGACAGCCAACACCGGGGAGCTGTTTTTT
j_call: TRBJ1-5; v_call: TRBV18; cdr3_length: 16; d_call: TRBD1; clone_size: .; cdr3_aa: CASSPQDRGSNQPQHF; cdr3_nt: TGTGCCAGCTCACCCCAAGACAGGGGAAGCAATCAGCCCCAGCATTTT
j_call: TRBJ2-7; v_call: TRBV24-1; cdr3_length: 13; d_call: .; clone_size: .; cdr3_aa: CATSAVSSYEQYF; cdr3_nt: TGTGCCACCAGTGCTGTTTCCTCCTACGAGCAGTACTTC
j_call: TRBJ1-1; v_call: TRBV15; cdr3_length: 15; d_call: TRBD1; clone_size: .; cdr3_aa: CATSTRTGVGTEAFF; cdr3_nt: TGTGCCACCAGCACCCGGACAGGCGTCGGCACTGAAGCTTTCTTT
j_call: TRBJ2-7; v_call: TRBV7-9; cdr3_length: 13; d_call: .; clone_size: few; cdr3_aa: CASSLAQDYEQYF; cdr3_nt: TGTGCCAGCAGCTTAGCTCAGGACTACGAGCAGTACTTC
j_call: TRBJ1-2; v_call: TRBV7-9; cdr3_length: 16; d_call: TRBD1; clone_size: few; cdr3_aa: CASSAPPGQGPYGYTF; cdr3_nt: TGTGCCAGCAGCGCCCCACCGGGACAGGGTCCCTATGGCTACACCTTC
j_call: TRBJ2-7; v_call: TRBV25-1; cdr3_length: 15; d_call: TRBD1; clone_size: few; cdr3_aa: CASSPGTGLTYEQYF; cdr3_nt: TGTGCCAGCAGTCCCGGGACAGGTCTGACCTACGAGCAGTACTTC
j_call: TRBJ2-5; v_call: TRBV4-2; cdr3_length: 16; d_call: TRBD2; clone_size: once; cdr3_aa: CASSQGETSGQETQYF; cdr3_nt: TGTGCCAGCAGCCAAGGGGAGACTAGCGGCCAAGAGACCCAGTACTTC
j_call: TRBJ2-1; v_call: TRBV14; cdr3_length: 15; d_call: .; clone_size: few; cdr3_aa: CASSPRPSYYNEQFF; cdr3_nt: TGTGCCAGCAGCCCCCGGCCTAGTTACTACAATGAGCAGTTCTTC
j_call: TRBJ1-2; v_call: TRBV18; cdr3_length: 14; d_call: .; clone_size: .; cdr3_aa: CASSPSTILYGYTF; cdr3_nt: TGTGCCAGCTCACCTTCCACTATCCTCTATGGCTACACCTTC
j_call: TRBJ1-2; v_call: TRBV5-1; cdr3_length: 13; d_call: .; clone_size: .; cdr3_aa: CASSLSGVSGYTF; cdr3_nt: TGCGCCAGCAGCTTATCAGGGGTCTCTGGCTACACCTTC
j_call: TRBJ2-1; v_call: TRBV29-1; cdr3_length: 14; d_call: TRBD2; clone_size: .; cdr3_aa: CSVDWSGGINEQFF; cdr3_nt: TGCAGCGTTGATTGGAGCGGGGGGATCAATGAGCAGTTCTTC
j_call: TRBJ2-7; v_call: TRBV4-1; cdr3_length: 17; d_call: .; clone_size: .; cdr3_aa: CASSRQIIRDSYYEQYF; cdr3_nt: TGCGCCAGCAGCCGCCAGATCATCCGGGATTCTTACTACGAGCAGTACTTC